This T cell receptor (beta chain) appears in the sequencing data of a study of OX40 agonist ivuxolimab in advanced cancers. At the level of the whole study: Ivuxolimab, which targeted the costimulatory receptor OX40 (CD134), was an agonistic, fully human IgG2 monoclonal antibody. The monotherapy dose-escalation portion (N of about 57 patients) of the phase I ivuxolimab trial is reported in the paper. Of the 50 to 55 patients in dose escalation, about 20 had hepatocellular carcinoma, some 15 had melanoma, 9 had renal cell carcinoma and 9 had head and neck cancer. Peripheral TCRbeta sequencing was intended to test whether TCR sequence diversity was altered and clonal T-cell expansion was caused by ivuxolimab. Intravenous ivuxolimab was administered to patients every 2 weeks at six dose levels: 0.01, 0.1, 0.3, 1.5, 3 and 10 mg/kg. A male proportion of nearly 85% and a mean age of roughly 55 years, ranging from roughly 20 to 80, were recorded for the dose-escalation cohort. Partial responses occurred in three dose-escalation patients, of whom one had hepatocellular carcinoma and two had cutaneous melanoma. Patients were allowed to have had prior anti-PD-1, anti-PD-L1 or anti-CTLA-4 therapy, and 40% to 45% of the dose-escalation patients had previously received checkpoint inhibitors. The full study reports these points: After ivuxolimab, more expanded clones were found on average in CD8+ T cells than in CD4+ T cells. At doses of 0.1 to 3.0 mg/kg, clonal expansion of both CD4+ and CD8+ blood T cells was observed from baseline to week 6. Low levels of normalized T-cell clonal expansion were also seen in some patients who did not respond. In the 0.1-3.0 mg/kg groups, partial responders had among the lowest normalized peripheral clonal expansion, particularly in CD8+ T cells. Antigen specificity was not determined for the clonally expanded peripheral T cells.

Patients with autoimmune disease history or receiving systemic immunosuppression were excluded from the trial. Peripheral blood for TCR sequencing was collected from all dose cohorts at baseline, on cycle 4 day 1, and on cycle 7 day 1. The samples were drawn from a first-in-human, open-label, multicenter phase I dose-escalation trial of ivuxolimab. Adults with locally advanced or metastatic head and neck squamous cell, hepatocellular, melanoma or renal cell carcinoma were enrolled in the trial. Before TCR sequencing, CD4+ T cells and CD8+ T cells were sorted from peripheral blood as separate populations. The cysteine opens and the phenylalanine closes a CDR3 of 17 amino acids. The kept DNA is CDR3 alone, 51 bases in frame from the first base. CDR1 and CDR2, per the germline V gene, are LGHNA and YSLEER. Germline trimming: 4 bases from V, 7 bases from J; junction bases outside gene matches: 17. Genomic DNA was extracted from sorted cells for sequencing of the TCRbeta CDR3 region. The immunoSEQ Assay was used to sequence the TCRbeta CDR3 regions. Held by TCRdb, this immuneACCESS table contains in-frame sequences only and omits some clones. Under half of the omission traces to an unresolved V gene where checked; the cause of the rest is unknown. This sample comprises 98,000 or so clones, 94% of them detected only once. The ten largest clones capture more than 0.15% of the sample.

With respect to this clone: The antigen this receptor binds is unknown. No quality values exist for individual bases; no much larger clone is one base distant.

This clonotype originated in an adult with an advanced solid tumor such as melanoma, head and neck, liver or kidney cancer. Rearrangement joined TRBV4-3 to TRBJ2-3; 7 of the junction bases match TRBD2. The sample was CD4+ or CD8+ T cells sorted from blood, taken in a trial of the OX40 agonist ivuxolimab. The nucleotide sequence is TGCGCCAGCAGCCTCTCCCGGGGAGCGGGGTCCACCTATACGCAGTATTTT. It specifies CASSLSRGAGSTYTQYF.